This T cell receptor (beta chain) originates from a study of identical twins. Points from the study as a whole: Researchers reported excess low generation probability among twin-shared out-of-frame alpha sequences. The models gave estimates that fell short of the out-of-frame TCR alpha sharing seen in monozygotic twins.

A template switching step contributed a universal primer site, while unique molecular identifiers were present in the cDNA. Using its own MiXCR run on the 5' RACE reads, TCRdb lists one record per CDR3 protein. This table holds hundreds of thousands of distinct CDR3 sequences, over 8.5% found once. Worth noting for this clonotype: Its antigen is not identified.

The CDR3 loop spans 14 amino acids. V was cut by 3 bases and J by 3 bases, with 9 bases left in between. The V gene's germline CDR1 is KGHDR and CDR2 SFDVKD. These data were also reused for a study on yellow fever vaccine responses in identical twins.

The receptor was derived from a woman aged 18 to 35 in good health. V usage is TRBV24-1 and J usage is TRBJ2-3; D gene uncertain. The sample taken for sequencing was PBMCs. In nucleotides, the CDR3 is TGTGCCACCAGTGATAATGGGTTAACAGATACGCAGTATTTT. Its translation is CATSDNGLTDTQYF.